A single sample is the source of the 31 T cell receptor beta chains below, sequenced in a study of blood T cell repertoires in COVID-19. The protocol was immunoSEQ multiplex PCR, while the TCRdb copy is restricted to in-frame clones and leaves out a portion. The table includes hundreds of thousands of clones, about 88% detected once. Sequencing was carried out using peripheral blood. Source of these receptors: a woman in her seventies with COVID-19, enrolled during active disease.

This clone was seen once. The V gene is TRBV29-1, the J gene TRBJ1-2; D possibly corresponds to TRBD1 (5 bases). The CDR3 has 12 amino acids. The germline V and J ends were trimmed by 4 bases and 6 bases, with 12 bases remaining between them. Germline values: CDR1 SQVTM, CDR2 ANQGSEA. CDR3 bases: TGCAGCGTTGTGGGACTCCCTCATGGCTACACCTTC. As protein: CSVVGLPHGYTF.

The rearrangement links TRBV18 to TRBJ2-5, with 9 positions matching TRBD1. Per the germline V gene, CDR1 is KGHSH and CDR2 is LQKENI. The CDR3 contains 14 residues. V lost 3 bases and J lost 4; bases outside the gene matches: 3. The CDR3 spells CASSPGQGRETQYF. The CDR3 DNA reads as TGTGCCAGCTCACCGGGACAGGGTAGAGAGACCCAGTACTTC.

This chain joins TRBV5-8 and TRBJ1-1, with D hard to call. V gave up 1 base and J gave up 5 bases, with 6 bases separating them. This CDR3 comprises 12 residues. The germline gives CDR1 SGHTS, CDR2 YDEGEE. CDR3: CASSLFRTEAFF. The CDR3 bases are TGTGCCAGCAGCTTGTTCCGGACTGAAGCTTTCTTT.

This chain uses TRBV27 with TRBJ1-2, with TRBD1 as a possible D gene (5 bases). The CDR3 extends over 15 amino acids. The germline V gene encodes CDR1 MNHEY and CDR2 SMNVEV (reference sequence). V lost 7 bases and J 6 bases, leaving 21 bases between the germline ends. The CDR3 DNA is TGTGCCAGCACCTCTCTGAAGGGACGGGGGGATGGCTACACCTTC. It encodes CASTSLKGRGDGYTF.

V is TRBV5-8 and J is TRBJ2-3; 11 bases are shared with TRBD2. The germline gives CDR1 SGHTS, CDR2 YDEGEE. The V segment lost 2 bases and the J segment 7 bases; nucleotides outside the gene matches: 6. The length of the CDR3 is 15 residues. The CDR3 bases are TGTGCCAGCAGCTTTCGACTAGCGGGGCGGAATACGCAGTATTTT. It yields the protein CASSFRLAGRNTQYF.

This clone was recorded a few times. The V gene is TRBV28, the J gene TRBJ1-2; 12 bases match TRBD1. V was clipped by 6 bases and J by 3 bases; unmatched bases: 8. The CDR3 is 16 residues long. Germline V gene lookup returns CDR1 MDHEN and CDR2 SYDVKM. The CDR3 protein is CASSRGTGGWYYGYTF. The CDR3 DNA reads as TGTGCCAGCAGCCGCGGGACAGGGGGCTGGTACTATGGCTACACCTTC.

The V and J genes are TRBV6-6 and TRBJ1-2, with 7 bases identical to TRBD1. CDR3 length: 14 amino acids. Germline CDR1 and CDR2: MNHNY and SVGAGI (reference sequence). V shed 8 bases, J shed 7 bases, and the junction held 13 bases outside the gene matches. The CDR3 DNA reads TGTGCCAGCCTATCTTCCCGGGACAGACCTGGCTACACCTTC. Amino acid sequence: CASLSSRDRPGYTF.

The CDR3: CASSHRQGLNTEAFF. As DNA, the CDR3 is TGCGCCAGCAGCCACCGACAGGGATTGAACACTGAAGCTTTCTTT. The rearrangement uses TRBV4-3 and TRBJ1-1; TRBD1 aligns across 7 bases. The J segment lost 0 bases and the V segment lost 3 bases, leaving 4 bases of the junction unmatched. CDR1 and CDR2 from the germline V gene are LGHNA and YSLEER. The CDR3 consists of 15 residues.

This chain links TRBV9 with TRBJ1-2; tentative D call: TRBD1 (5 bases). Germline V gives CDR1 SGDLS, CDR2 YYNGEE. V dropped 3 bases and J dropped 3 bases, with 12 bases sitting between them. The CDR3 is 14 residues long. The CDR3 sequence: CASSEPTVDYGYTF. CDR3 DNA: TGTGCCAGCAGCGAACCGACAGTAGACTATGGCTACACCTTC.

Comment on this clone: The junction shows a germline mismatch at one end, possibly a read error. The chain combines TRBV5-8 with TRBJ2-5, with TRBD2 identical over 7 bases. This CDR3 is built from 12 residues. The germline V gene encodes CDR1 SGHTS and CDR2 YDEGEE. The CDR3 protein is CASSLGTTRGDF. CDR3 DNA: TGTGCCAGCAGCCTAGGGACTACCCGCGGAGACTTC.

The chain is built from TRBV7-2 and TRBJ1-1; D is ambiguous. Trimming shortened V by 8 bases and J by 0 bases, and 10 bases separated the two germline ends. CDR3 length: 13 residues. Germline CDR1 is SGHTA and CDR2 is FQGNSA. CDR3 DNA sequence: TGTGCCAGCTCCCCACGGTTGAACACTGAAGCTTTCTTT. It is translated as CASSPRLNTEAFF. Based on the CDR3 plus reference TRBV7-2 and TRBJ1-1, the full variable domain is GAGVSQSPSNKVTEKGKDVELRCDPISGHTALYWYRQSLGQGLEFLIYFQGNSAPDKSGLPSDRFSAERTGGSVSTLTIQRTQQEDSAVYLCASSPRLNTEAFFGQGTRLTVV.

The V gene is TRBV5-1, the J gene TRBJ1-1; 8 bases align to TRBD1. Germline-derived CDR1 and CDR2 are SGHRS and YFSETQ. The V segment lost 4 bases and the J segment 2 bases; nucleotides outside the gene matches: 16. This CDR3 region has 18 residues. The DNA for the CDR3 is TGCGCCAGCAGCCTAAACCAAATTTCGACAGGGGAAAACACTGAAGCTTTCTTT. Protein product: CASSLNQISTGENTEAFF.

The CDR3 sequence is CSVASEKLFF. The CDR3 DNA is TGCAGCGTGGCCAGTGAAAAACTGTTTTTT. The V and J genes are TRBV29-1 and TRBJ1-4; no clear D. CDR3 length equals 10 residues. Germline V lookup: CDR1 SQVTM, CDR2 ANQGSEA. Between the trimmed V and J ends, which lost 6 bases and 7 bases, there was a span of 6 bases.

The DNA for the CDR3 is TGTGCCAGCGAAATCGGGGGAAATTCACCCCTCCACTTT. Its protein product is CASEIGGNSPLHF. V usage is TRBV2 and J usage is TRBJ1-6; a possible D gene is TRBD1 (5 bases). Between the trimmed V and J ends, which lost 8 bases and 7 bases, there was a span of 12 bases. CDR1 and CDR2 from the germline V gene are SNHLY and FYNNEI. CDR3 length: 13 residues.

The J gene is TRBJ2-1, the V gene TRBV5-4, with 8 bases aligning to TRBD2. The length of the CDR3 is 15 residues. Germline V gene data show CDR1 as SGHNT and CDR2 as YYREEE (reference sequence). The J segment lost 6 bases and the V segment lost 2 bases, leaving 7 bases of the junction unmatched. The CDR3: CASSLVGRGANEQFF. The DNA for the CDR3 is TGTGCCAGCAGCTTAGTAGGGCGGGGGGCCAATGAGCAGTTCTTC.

The chain recombines TRBV19 with TRBJ1-2; 8 nucleotides align to TRBD1. CDR1 is LNHDA and CDR2 is SQIVND in the germline V gene (reference sequence). The V and J ends lost 5 bases and 0 bases, in that order; junction bases with no gene match: 8. CDR3 length: 16 amino acids. CDR3 sequence: CASSPTGGKANYGYTF. The CDR3 coding sequence is TGTGCCAGTAGTCCAACAGGGGGTAAAGCTAACTATGGCTACACCTTC.

Here the CDR3 reads CASSVGGNSGNTIYF. The DNA of the CDR3 is TGTGCCAGCAGTGTGGGGGGGAACTCTGGAAACACCATATATTTT. The chain carries TRBV2 and TRBJ1-3; D is perhaps TRBD1 (5 bases). V was cut by 4 bases and J by 0 bases, with 10 bases left in between. Germline loops: CDR1 SNHLY, CDR2 FYNNEI. The CDR3 is made up of 15 amino acids.

The chain links TRBV7-2 to TRBJ1-2, with D unresolved. The CDR3 is 19 amino acids. The V end lost 6 bases, the J end lost 1 base, and 27 bases lay between the germline ends. The germline V gene encodes CDR1 SGHTA and CDR2 FQGNSA. The CDR3 DNA is TGTGCCAGCAGATTAAAGGGCCTCGGGAGAAACCTAGATAACTATGGCTACACCTTC. Translated: CASRLKGLGRNLDNYGYTF.

This clone showed up just a few times. The CDR3 reads CASSDSGTGYWLEHF. CDR3 nucleotides: TGTGCCAGCAGTGACTCAGGGACAGGGTATTGGTTGGAGCATTTT. This chain uses TRBV6-4 with TRBJ1-5; 9 bases line up with TRBD1. The length of the CDR3 is 15 residues. Per the germline V gene, CDR1 is MRHNA and CDR2 is SNTAGT. V dropped 0 bases and J dropped 14; count of bases not matched to a gene: 11.

DNA of the CDR3: TGCGCCAGCAGCTTGCAGGGTACGAGGACAGGGGGCGCGGCGCAGTACTTC. This sequence encodes CASSLQGTRTGGAAQYF. The chain has TRBV5-1 and TRBJ2-5, with 11 bases identical to TRBD1. The CDR3 sequence is 17 residues long. V trimming: 1 base; J trimming: 11 bases; junction bases outside the gene matches: 16. Germline V lookup: CDR1 SGHRS, CDR2 YFSETQ.

With respect to this clone: A read error may produce the germline difference seen at one junction end. This chain joins TRBV6-6 and TRBJ1-4; D perhaps matches TRBD1 (6 bases). This CDR3 has 15 amino acids. Germline CDR1 reads MNHNY; CDR2 reads SVGAGI (reference sequence). The CDR3 region is CAGSYSSQGEAKLFF. CDR3 DNA sequence: TGTGCCGGCAGTTACTCCTCACAGGGAGAGGCAAAACTGTTTTTT.

The rearrangement links TRBV4-2 to TRBJ2-5, with TRBD2 matching over 9 bases. Per the germline V gene, CDR1 is LGHNA and CDR2 is YNFKEQ. J was trimmed by 5 bases and V by 0 bases; bases with no gene match: 7. This CDR3 spans 16 amino acids. Written as DNA, the CDR3 is TGTGCCAGCAGCCAAGATCTGGCGGGGGGGGCGGAGACCCAGTACTTC. Translated: CASSQDLAGGAETQYF.

The chain employs TRBV6-6 and TRBJ1-3; 8 nucleotides align to TRBD1. Germline V gene lookup returns CDR1 MNHNY and CDR2 SVGAGI (reference sequence). V trimming: 5 bases; J trimming: 4 bases; junction bases outside the gene matches: 4. The CDR3 is 14 amino acids. The CDR3 reads CASSKTGEGNTIYF. The DNA of the CDR3 is TGTGCCAGCAGTAAGACAGGGGAAGGAAACACCATATATTTT.

The genes are TRBV15 and TRBJ2-2; 7 positions match TRBD1. The CDR3 runs to 16 residues. CDR1 is LNHNV, CDR2 YYDKDF, per germline (reference sequence). V was pared by 3 bases and J by 0 bases, with 4 bases of the junction left unmatched. The CDR3 bases are TGTGCCACCAGCAGGGACAGGATCGCGAACACCGGGGAGCTGTTTTTT. The encoded protein is CATSRDRIANTGELFF. Drawing the rest from reference TRBV15 and TRBJ2-2, the complete variable domain is DAMVIQNPRYQVTQFGKPVTLSCSQTLNHNVMYWYQQKSSQAPKLLFHYYDKDFNNEADTPDNFQSRRPNTSFCFLDIRSPGLGDTAMYLCATSRDRIANTGELFFGEGSRLTVL.

The chain joins TRBV5-8 to TRBJ2-7, with D possibly matching TRBD1 (6 bases). The V end lost 2 bases, the J end lost 4 bases, and 19 bases lay between the germline ends. The germline V gene has CDR1 SGHTS and CDR2 YDEGEE. This CDR3 has 16 amino acids. CDR3 loop: CASSFLNLGQPYEQYF. The CDR3, as DNA: TGTGCCAGCAGCTTCCTCAACCTGGGACAACCTTACGAGCAGTACTTC.

The J gene is TRBJ1-1, the V gene TRBV19; D might be TRBD1 (5 bases). Per germline, CDR1 LNHDA and CDR2 SQIVND (reference sequence). The CDR3 sequence is 14 residues long. Between the trimmed V and J ends, which lost 7 bases and 5 bases, there was a span of 17 bases. The CDR3 reads CASTYGGGRTEAFF. The CDR3 DNA reads as TGTGCCAGTACCTACGGCGGGGGGAGAACTGAAGCTTTCTTT.

The rearrangement uses TRBV30 and TRBJ1-1; 7 bases map to TRBD1. This CDR3 has 14 amino acids. Germline CDR1 GTSNPN, CDR2 SVGIG (reference sequence). J gave up 2 bases and V 5 bases, and 8 bases lay outside the gene matches. DNA for the CDR3: TGTGCCTGGGAAAGGACAGGACATAACACTGAAGCTTTCTTT. Its protein is CAWERTGHNTEAFF.

The chain uses TRBV4-1 and TRBJ1-3; 8 nucleotides match TRBD1. The germline V gene encodes CDR1 MGHRA and CDR2 YSYEKL. CDR3 length: 13 amino acids. Trimming at V came to 10 bases and at J to 4 bases, leaving 6 bases not matched to a gene. Here the CDR3 DNA reads TGCGCCATCAAACAGGGGGGAGGAAACACCATATATTTT. Protein product: CAIKQGGGNTIYF.

The chain combines TRBV10-1 with TRBJ2-7; D uncertain. Per the germline V gene, CDR1 is WNHNN and CDR2 is SYGVQD (reference sequence). Trimming removed 2 bases at V and 6 bases at J, with 8 bases between. This CDR3 has 12 amino acids. CDR3 amino acids: CASSEGQAEQYF. CDR3 in DNA: TGCGCCAGCAGTGAGGGGCAGGCCGAGCAGTACTTC.

The chain uses TRBV7-9 and TRBJ2-5; 9 nucleotides line up with TRBD2. This CDR3 is built from 15 residues. V lost 0 bases and J lost 3; bases outside the gene matches: 2. Germline V gene sequence: CDR1 SEHNR, CDR2 FQNEAQ (reference sequence). In DNA, the CDR3 is TGTGCCAGCAGCTTAGCGACTAGCGGAAAAGAGACCCAGTACTTC. It is translated as CASSLATSGKETQYF.

In this sample, this clone turned up once. The chain is built from TRBV11-2 and TRBJ2-1; D ambiguous. The CDR3 is 12 residues long. Germline V CDR1 and CDR2: SGHAT, FQNNGV. V was clipped by 0 bases and J by 15 bases, with 12 bases between them. The DNA of the CDR3 is TGTGCCAGCAGCTTAGACAGATCGTTCCCGTTCTTC. Its translation: CASSLDRSFPFF.